These T cell receptor beta chains were read from a single sample in a study of T cells in Graves' hyperthyroidism and ophthalmopathy. TCRdb ran MiXCR on the multiplex PCR reads and lists one entry per CDR3 protein. Found here are some 270,000 distinct CDR3 sequences, 24% of them singletons; the top ten hold roughly 35%. Specimen: blood. The receptor set was obtained from a woman between 40 and 50 years old with Graves' ophthalmopathy. The CDR3 runs from the conserved cysteine through the conserved F or W. D genes are given only for firm matches. The size field is filled for only some rows; it gives once, few, many or a size class.

TRBV28	NA	many	TRBJ2-7	CASSRLGPNTYEQYF	TGTGCCAGCAGTCGACTGGGACCAAATACCTACGAGCAGTACTTC
TRBV10-3	NA	many	TRBJ1-2	CTTRTDFNYGYTF	TGTACCACCCGTACAGACTTTAACTATGGCTACACCTTC
TRBV19	NA	few	TRBJ2-7	CASSTRGFPTYEQYF	TGTGCCAGTAGTACAAGGGGTTTCCCAACCTACGAGCAGTACTTC
TRBV7-2	TRBD1	many	TRBJ1-5	CASSNRQGDQPQHF	TGTGCCAGCAGCAATCGACAGGGTGATCAGCCCCAGCATTTT
TRBV15	NA	NA	TRBJ1-1	CATSRDRARMGEAFF	TGTGCCACCAGCAGAGACAGGGCAAGGATGGGGGAAGCTTTCTTT
TRBV20-1	NA	many	TRBJ2-7	CSVRGLETYEQYF	TGCAGTGTCAGGGGCCTGGAGACTTACGAGCAGTACTTC
TRBV6-1	TRBD1	NA	TRBJ1-5	CASSGGQYNQPQHF	TGTGCCAGCAGTGGGGGACAGTATAATCAGCCCCAGCATTTT
TRBV6-5	NA	many	TRBJ2-2	CASTEGAGTGELFF	TGTGCCAGCACAGAGGGAGCTGGGACCGGGGAGCTGTTTTTT
TRBV7-2	TRBD1	NA	TRBJ2-7	CASSRGTGGIYEQYF	TGTGCCAGCAGCAGAGGGACAGGAGGGATCTACGAGCAGTACTTC
TRBV27	NA	many	TRBJ1-6	CASSPFVNSPLHF	TGTGCCAGCAGTCCCTTTGTAAATTCACCCCTCCACTTT
TRBV14	TRBD1	NA	TRBJ1-1	CASSRDHRGRETEAFF	TGTGCCAGCAGCCGAGACCACAGGGGGAGAGAGACTGAAGCTTTCTTT
TRBV6-5	TRBD1	few	TRBJ1-1	CASSHGTGRTEAFF	TGTGCCAGCAGTCACGGGACAGGGAGGACTGAAGCTTTCTTT
TRBV6-1	TRBD2	many	TRBJ2-7	CASSEARTSGRYEQYF	TGTGCCAGCAGTGAAGCGCGGACTAGCGGTCGTTACGAGCAGTACTTC
TRBV6-1	NA	few	TRBJ2-7	CASSGPPTVYEQYF	TGTGCCAGCAGTGGGCCTCCTACCGTTTACGAGCAGTACTTC
TRBV27	NA	many	TRBJ1-2	CASSPVRTYGYTF	TGTGCCAGCAGTCCCGTTAGGACCTATGGCTACACCTTC
TRBV6-1	TRBD1	many	TRBJ1-2	CASSETGGAYGYTF	TGTGCCAGCAGTGAGACAGGGGGCGCCTATGGCTACACCTTC
TRBV12-3/TRBV12-4	NA	NA	TRBJ1-1	CASSRDGMNTEAFF	TGTGCCAGCAGTCGGGACGGCATGAACACTGAAGCTTTCTTT
TRBV27	TRBD2	many	TRBJ2-7	CASRDLAGGHYEQYF	TGTGCCAGCAGAGATCTAGCGGGAGGCCATTACGAGCAGTACTTC
TRBV28	NA	once	TRBJ2-5	CASSLSLGQQETQYF	TGTGCCAGCAGTTTAAGCCTAGGGCAGCAAGAGACCCAGTACTTC
TRBV20-1	NA	many	TRBJ1-6	CSAPPGPARDSPLHF	TGCAGTGCCCCCCCGGGACCCGCTCGAGATTCACCCCTCCACTTT
TRBV2	NA	NA	TRBJ1-1	CARMGLNTEAFF	TGTGCGAGGATGGGCCTGAACACTGAAGCTTTCTTT
TRBV6-5	NA	NA	TRBJ2-7	CASSYDGASSYEQYF	TGTGCCAGCAGTTACGACGGAGCTAGCTCCTACGAGCAGTACTTC
TRBV4-1	TRBD1	many	TRBJ1-1	CASSRGGSEAFF	TGCGCCAGCAGCCGAGGGGGCAGTGAAGCTTTCTTT
TRBV4-2	NA	NA	TRBJ2-2	CASSQYGYANTGELFF	TGTGCCAGCAGCCAGTACGGGTACGCGAACACCGGGGAGCTGTTTTTT
TRBV12-3/TRBV12-4	TRBD1	NA	TRBJ1-5	CASSFPTGGNNQPQHF	TGTGCCAGCAGTTTTCCCACAGGGGGCAACAATCAGCCCCAGCATTTT
TRBV6-5	TRBD2	NA	TRBJ2-5	CASSSGTSGTIQETQYF	TGTGCCAGCAGTTCCGGGACTAGCGGGACCATCCAAGAGACCCAGTACTTC
TRBV4-2	TRBD2	few	TRBJ2-7	CASSPSTSGVYEQYF	TGTGCCAGCTCTCCCTCGACTAGCGGGGTCTACGAGCAGTACTTC
TRBV12-3/TRBV12-4	NA	NA	TRBJ2-4	CASSYKLGALAKNIQYF	TGTGCCAGCAGTTATAAGCTAGGGGCACTAGCCAAAAACATTCAGTACTTC
TRBV29-1	TRBD1	many	TRBJ2-5	CSVVGTGGQSGTQYF	TGCAGCGTTGTTGGGACAGGGGGCCAGTCGGGGACCCAGTACTTC
TRBV2	NA	many	TRBJ2-5	CASRDWETQYF	TGTGCCAGCAGGGATTGGGAGACCCAGTACTTC
TRBV2	NA	many	TRBJ1-6	CASSEGTYNSPLHF	TGTGCCAGCAGCGAGGGAACCTATAATTCACCCCTCCACTTT
TRBV12-3/TRBV12-4	TRBD1	many	TRBJ2-2	CASSQNRGSTGELFF	TGTGCCAGCTCCCAGAACAGGGGTTCGACCGGGGAGCTGTTTTTT
TRBV27	NA	many	TRBJ1-2	CASTPTPTGNYGYTF	TGTGCCAGCACCCCCACCCCCACAGGGAACTATGGCTACACCTTC
TRBV3-1	NA	NA	TRBJ2-2	CASDQVLVANTGELFF	TGTGCCAGCGACCAAGTACTGGTCGCGAACACCGGGGAGCTGTTTTTT
TRBV7-9	NA	many	TRBJ2-2	CASSRSPNAGELFF	TGTGCCAGCAGCCGATCCCCAAACGCCGGGGAGCTGTTTTTT
TRBV6-5	NA	NA	TRBJ2-7	CASSSPGGIRGHYEQYF	TGTGCCAGCAGTTCGCCGGGGGGAATCAGGGGGCACTACGAGCAGTACTTC
TRBV7-8	NA	many	TRBJ2-5	CASSLQEGQETQYF	TGTGCCAGCAGCTTACAGGAAGGGCAAGAGACCCAGTACTTC
TRBV18	NA	many	TRBJ2-5	CASSPETGLQETQYF	TGTGCCAGCTCACCTGAAACAGGGCTCCAAGAGACCCAGTACTTC
TRBV12-3/TRBV12-4	NA	many	TRBJ2-6	CASSLVSGANVLTF	TGTGCCAGCAGTTTAGTCTCTGGGGCCAACGTCCTGACTTTC
TRBV27	NA	NA	TRBJ1-1	CASSSRQVARTEAFF	TGTGCCAGCAGTTCGCGACAGGTTGCCCGGACTGAAGCTTTCTTT
TRBV12-3/TRBV12-4	NA	many	TRBJ1-5	CASSPTGSNQPQHF	TGTGCCAGCAGCCCCACAGGAAGCAATCAGCCCCAGCATTTT
TRBV5-1	NA	many	TRBJ2-2	CASSLASNTGELFF	TGCGCCAGCAGCTTGGCTTCGAACACCGGGGAGCTGTTTTTT
TRBV29-1	NA	many	TRBJ1-5	CSVSQGSNQPQHF	TGCAGCGTTAGCCAGGGTAGCAATCAGCCCCAGCATTTT
TRBV20-1	NA	NA	TRBJ2-5	CSASPHKYWDSNEETQYF	TGCAGTGCTAGCCCACATAAGTATTGGGACTCCAATGAAGAGACCCAGTACTTC
TRBV6-2/TRBV6-3	NA	NA	TRBJ2-7	CASSYDVRYEQYF	TGTGCCAGCAGTTACGATGTACGCTACGAGCAGTACTTC
TRBV12-3/TRBV12-4	NA	NA	TRBJ2-7	CASRPTGRGSYEQYF	TGTGCCAGCAGACCGACAGGGAGGGGATCCTACGAGCAGTACTTC
TRBV6-5	NA	many	TRBJ1-1	CASCCRGVENTEAFF	TGTGCCAGTTGTTGTCGGGGCGTGGAGAACACTGAAGCTTTCTTT
TRBV2	TRBD2	NA	TRBJ2-7	CASSDPSGYEQYF	TGTGCCAGCAGTGATCCTAGCGGATACGAGCAGTACTTC
TRBV15	NA	many	TRBJ1-5	CATSRDLDFNQPQHF	TGTGCCACCAGCAGAGATTTAGATTTCAATCAGCCCCAGCATTTT
TRBV11-2	TRBD1	many	TRBJ2-2	CASSLGPGGESTNTGELFF	TGTGCCAGCAGCTTAGGTCCAGGGGGCGAATCTACGAACACCGGGGAGCTGTTTTTT
TRBV11-1	NA	many	TRBJ1-1	CASSLGGTTEAFF	TGTGCCAGCAGCTTAGGTGGGACCACTGAAGCTTTCTTT
TRBV5-1	NA	NA	TRBJ1-1	CASSLSSWDTEASF	TGCGCCAGCAGCTTGTCAAGTTGGGACACTGAAGCTTCCTTT
TRBV30	NA	many	TRBJ2-2	CAWRPLGAGELFF	TGTGCCTGGAGGCCCCTAGGGGCCGGGGAGCTGTTTTTT